The clone carrying this TCR beta chain showed up just once. Unstimulated Tregs (CD4+CD25+CD127-) and CD4+CD25- non-Tregs were sorted from PBMCs. The data derive from a study of Tregs in tolerant kidney transplant recipients. Looking at the study overall: Recipients received nonmyeloablative bone marrow transplants from related graft donors, with transient mixed chimerism.

Sequencing was performed with immunoSEQ multiplex PCR; in TCRdb, only in-frame clones are kept and a portion is missing. The sample lists around 78,000 clones, 85% to 95% occurring once. The V gene's germline CDR1 is MNHEY and CDR2 SVGAGI. The ends were cut back, 5 bases at V and 6 bases at J, with 13 bases in the middle. The CDR3 covers 13 residues. The sequence was obtained from a human donor who received a combined kidney and bone marrow transplant. This chain connects TRBV6-5 to TRBJ1-1; no definite D call. The sample consisted of Tregs from blood, taken before the transplant. The chain's CDR3 is CASSMRVLAEAFF. The CDR3 DNA sequence: TGTGCCAGCAGTATGAGGGTTCTCGCTGAAGCTTTCTTT.